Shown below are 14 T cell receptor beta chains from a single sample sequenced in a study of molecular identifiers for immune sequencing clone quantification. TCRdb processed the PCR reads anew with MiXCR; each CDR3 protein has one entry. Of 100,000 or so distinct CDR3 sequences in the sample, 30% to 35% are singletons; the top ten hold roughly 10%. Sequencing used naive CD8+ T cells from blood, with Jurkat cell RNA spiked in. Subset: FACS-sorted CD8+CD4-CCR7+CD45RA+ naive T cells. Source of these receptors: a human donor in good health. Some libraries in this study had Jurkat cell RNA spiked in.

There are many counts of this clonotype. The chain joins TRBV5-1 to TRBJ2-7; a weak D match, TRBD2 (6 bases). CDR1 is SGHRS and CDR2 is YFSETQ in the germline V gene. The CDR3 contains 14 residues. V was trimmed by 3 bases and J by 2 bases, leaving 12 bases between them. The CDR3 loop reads CASSWEDGPYEQYF. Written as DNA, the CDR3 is TGCGCCAGCAGCTGGGAGGACGGACCCTACGAGCAGTACTTC.

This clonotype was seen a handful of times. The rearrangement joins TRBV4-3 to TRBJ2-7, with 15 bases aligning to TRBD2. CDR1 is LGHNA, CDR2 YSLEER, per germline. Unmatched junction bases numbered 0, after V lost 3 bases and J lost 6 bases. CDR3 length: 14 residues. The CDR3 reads CASSQGLAGGEQYF. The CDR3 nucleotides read TGCGCCAGCAGCCAGGGACTAGCGGGAGGCGAGCAGTACTTC.

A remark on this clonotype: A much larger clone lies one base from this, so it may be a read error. This chain's CDR3 is CASSFSQENIQHF. In DNA form, the CDR3 reads TGTGCCAGCAGTTTCAGCCAAGAAAACATTCAGCACTTC. The rearrangement uses TRBV12-3 or TRBV12-4 and TRBJ2-4; no firm D call. CDR3 size: 13 residues.

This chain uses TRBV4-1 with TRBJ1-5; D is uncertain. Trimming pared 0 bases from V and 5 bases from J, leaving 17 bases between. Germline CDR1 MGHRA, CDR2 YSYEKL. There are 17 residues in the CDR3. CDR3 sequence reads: CASSQDKRLGFDQPQHF. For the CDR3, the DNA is TGCGCCAGCAGCCAAGATAAAAGGTTAGGGTTCGATCAGCCCCAGCATTTT.

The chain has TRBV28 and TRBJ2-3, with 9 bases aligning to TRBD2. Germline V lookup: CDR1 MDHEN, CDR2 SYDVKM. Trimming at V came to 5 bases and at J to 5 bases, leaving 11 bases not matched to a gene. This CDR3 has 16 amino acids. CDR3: CASSIALAGEGDTQYF. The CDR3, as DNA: TGTGCCAGCAGTATTGCCTTAGCGGGAGAAGGAGATACGCAGTATTTT.

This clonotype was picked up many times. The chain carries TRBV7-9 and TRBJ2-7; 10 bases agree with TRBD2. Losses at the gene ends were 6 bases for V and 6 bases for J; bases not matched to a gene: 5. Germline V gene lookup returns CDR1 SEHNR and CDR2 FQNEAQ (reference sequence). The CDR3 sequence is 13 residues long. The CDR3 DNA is TGTGCCAGCAGTGCTAGCGGGAGACGCGAGCAGTACTTC. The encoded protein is CASSASGRREQYF.

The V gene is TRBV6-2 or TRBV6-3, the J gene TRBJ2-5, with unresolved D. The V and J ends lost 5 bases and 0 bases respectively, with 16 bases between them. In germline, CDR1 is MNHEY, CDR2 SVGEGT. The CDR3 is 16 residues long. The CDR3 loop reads CASSHPSDEYQETQYF. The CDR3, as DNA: TGTGCCAGCAGTCACCCCTCGGACGAGTACCAAGAGACCCAGTACTTC.

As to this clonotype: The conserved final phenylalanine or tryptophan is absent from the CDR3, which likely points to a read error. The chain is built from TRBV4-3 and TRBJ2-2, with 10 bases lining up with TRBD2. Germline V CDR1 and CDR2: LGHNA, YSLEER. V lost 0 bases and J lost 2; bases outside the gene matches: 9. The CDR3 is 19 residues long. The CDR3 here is CASSQDWASGSLNTGELFL. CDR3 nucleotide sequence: TGCGCCAGCAGCCAAGATTGGGCTAGCGGGAGTCTCAACACCGGGGAGCTGTTTTTA.

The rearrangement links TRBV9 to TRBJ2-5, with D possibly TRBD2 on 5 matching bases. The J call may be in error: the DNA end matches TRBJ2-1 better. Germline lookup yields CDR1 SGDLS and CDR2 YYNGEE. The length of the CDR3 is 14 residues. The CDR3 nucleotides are TGTGCCAGCAGCCCCTCGAGCGGCTTGGAGACCCAGTTCTTC. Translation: CASSPSSGLETQFF.

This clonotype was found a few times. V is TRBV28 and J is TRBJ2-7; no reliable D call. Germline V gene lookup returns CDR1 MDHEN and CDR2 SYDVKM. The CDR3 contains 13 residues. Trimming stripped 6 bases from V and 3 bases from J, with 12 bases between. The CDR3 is CASSPRMVYEQYF. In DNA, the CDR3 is TGTGCCAGCAGCCCTCGAATGGTCTACGAGCAGTACTTC. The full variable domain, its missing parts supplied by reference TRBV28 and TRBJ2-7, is DVKVTQSSRYLVKRTGEKVFLECVQDMDHENMFWYRQDPGLGLRLIYFSYDVKMKEKGDIPEGYSVSREKKERFSLILESASTNQTSMYLCASSPRMVYEQYFGPGTRLTVT.

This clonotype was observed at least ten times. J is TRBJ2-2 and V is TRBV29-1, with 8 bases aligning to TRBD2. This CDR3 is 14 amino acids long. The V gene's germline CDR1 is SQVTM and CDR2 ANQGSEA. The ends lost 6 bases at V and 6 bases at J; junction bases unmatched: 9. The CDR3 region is CSVRSGSGAGELFF. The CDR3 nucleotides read TGCAGCGTCCGAAGCGGGAGCGGGGCCGGGGAGCTGTTTTTT.

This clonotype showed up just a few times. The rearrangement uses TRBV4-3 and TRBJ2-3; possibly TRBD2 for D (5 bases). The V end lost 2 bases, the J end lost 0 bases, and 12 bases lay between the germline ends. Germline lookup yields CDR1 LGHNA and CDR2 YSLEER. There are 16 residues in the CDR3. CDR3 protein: CASSQRLRGSTDTQYF. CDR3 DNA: TGCGCCAGCAGCCAAAGATTACGGGGAAGCACAGATACGCAGTATTTT.

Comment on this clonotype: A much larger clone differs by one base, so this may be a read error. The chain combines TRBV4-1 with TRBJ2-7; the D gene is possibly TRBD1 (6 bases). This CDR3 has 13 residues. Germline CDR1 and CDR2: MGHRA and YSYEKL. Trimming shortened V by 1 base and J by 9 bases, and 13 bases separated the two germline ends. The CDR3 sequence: CASSQAAARGQYF. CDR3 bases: TGCGCCAGCAGCCAAGCGGCAGCCAGGGGGCAGTACTTC.

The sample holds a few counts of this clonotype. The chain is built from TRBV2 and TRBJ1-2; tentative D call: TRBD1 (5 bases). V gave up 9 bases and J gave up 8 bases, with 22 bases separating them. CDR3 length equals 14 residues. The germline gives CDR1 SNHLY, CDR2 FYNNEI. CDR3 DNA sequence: TGTGCCAGGACCTCGAAGGGGCAAGGCTGGGGCTACACCTTC. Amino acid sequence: CARTSKGQGWGYTF.